This T cell receptor beta chain was sequenced for a study of shared clonotypes between healthy human individuals. Broader study findings: Sharing across a few donors was seen in roughly 5% of naive CD4 clonotypes.

This CDR3 has 14 residues. The ends lost 7 bases at V and 1 base at J; junction bases unmatched: 3. The V gene's germline CDR1 is MNHNY and CDR2 SVGAGI (reference sequence). Here immunoSEQ multiplex PCR was the method, and the copy in TCRdb shows in-frame clones only, minus some. The sample yields a few million clones, about 94% seen once. Points on this clone: As yet, its antigen is unknown.

The sequenced sample was naive CD4+ T cells sorted from blood. Indicated subset: CD45RA+ positively selected. The chain recombines TRBV6-6 with TRBJ1-1; 10 bases fit TRBD1. The origin of this receptor is a young man in good health. The CDR3 sequence: CASTDRGRNTEAFF. CDR3 bases: TGTGCCAGCACCGACAGGGGGCGGAACACTGAAGCTTTCTTT.